This entry concerns a single TCR beta chain. Its antigen is still unknown. Breast cancer patients provided tissue from their axillary draining lymph nodes. TCRdb re-called the multiplex PCR reads with MiXCR, one entry per CDR3 protein. The sample records fewer than 90,000 distinct CDR3 sequences, approximately 30% being singletons. These data are taken from a study of breast tumors, draining lymph nodes, adjacent tissues. Study-level findings and limits: Data only fit, rather than demonstrated, lymph node origin of most tumor T cells. Compared with lymph nodes, tumors were less diverse; compared with nontumor tissue, more. Compared with basal-like, luminal-like tumors shared significantly more repertoire with nontumor tissue.

Sequencing was carried out using axillary lymph node tissue. This clonotype was obtained from a female donor with breast cancer. Some clones in this sample may be carry-over from other donors' samples.

The chain's CDR3 is CASSFQGLLGTIYF. The CDR3 DNA reads TGTGCCAGCAGCTTTCAGGGCCTCTTAGGGACCATATATTTT. The chain recombines TRBV11-3 with TRBJ1-3, with D possibly being TRBD1 (5 bases). This CDR3 spans 14 amino acids. Trimming took off 3 bases at V and 10 bases at J, with 16 bases between the two ends. CDR1 is SGHNT and CDR2 is YENEEA in the germline V gene.